The rows below give T cell receptor beta chains drawn from one sample of a study of blood T cell repertoires in COVID-19. Sequencing was performed with immunoSEQ multiplex PCR; in TCRdb, only in-frame clones are kept and a portion is missing. The table lists roughly 160,000 clones, 70% to 90% of them singletons. Source material: peripheral blood. The receptor source for this set is a woman aged 50 to 60 with COVID-19, enrolled during active disease. Each CDR3 is given with its conserved first and last residue. D genes are given only for firm matches. Size values are once, few and many counts, or a class for expanded clones, and some rows have none.

>-|-|TRBV5-1|TRBJ1-1
TGCGCCAGCAGCTTGACCCCAACTACGAACACTGAAGCTTTCTTT
CASSLTPTTNTEAFF
>-|-|TRBV30|TRBJ2-7
TGTGCCTGGAGCGTATTCTACGAGCAGTACTTC
CAWSVFYEQYF
>-|-|TRBV19|TRBJ1-3
TGTGCCAGTAGTCCGGACGGGGGTTCTGGAAACACCATATATTTT
CASSPDGGSGNTIYF
>-|-|TRBV5-1|TRBJ2-7
TGCGCCAGCAGCTTGGCCGGAGATCGGACAAACCCCTACGAGCAGTACTTC
CASSLAGDRTNPYEQYF
>-|TRBD1|TRBV7-7|TRBJ2-2
TGTGCTAGCAGCCCCACCGGGACAGACACCGGGGAGCTGTTTTTT
CASSPTGTDTGELFF
>-|-|TRBV27|TRBJ2-7
TGTGCCAGCAGTGGAACGGCCGGAGGCGAGCAGTACTTC
CASSGTAGGEQYF
>-|TRBD1|TRBV30|TRBJ1-1
TGTGCCTGGAGTAAAAAAGAAGCAGGGGGCACAATGAACACTGAAGCTTTCTTT
CAWSKKEAGGTMNTEAFF
>-|-|TRBV5-4|TRBJ2-5
TGTGCCAGCAGCACCGGACAGCAAGAGACCCAGTACTTC
CASSTGQQETQYF
>-|TRBD2|TRBV30|TRBJ2-3
TGTGCCTGGAGTATTCTAGCGGGGGGCCCAGATACGCAGTATTTT
CAWSILAGGPDTQYF
>few|-|TRBV28|TRBJ2-1
TGTGCCAGCAGTCGGACCCCGGGGGAGTCAACCTACAATGAGCAGTTCTTC
CASSRTPGESTYNEQFF
>few|-|TRBV6-5|TRBJ2-7
TGTGCCAGCGTGGGTAGACTAGTGCCTAACGAGCAGTACTTC
CASVGRLVPNEQYF
>-|-|TRBV18|TRBJ1-4
TGTGCCAGCCAACAGGAGCCGGCAACTAATGAAAAACTGTTTTTT
CASQQEPATNEKLFF
>-|TRBD2|TRBV5-1|TRBJ2-3
TGCGCCAGCAGTGTCAGCGGGGGGAGCACAGATACGCAGTATTTT
CASSVSGGSTDTQYF
>few|TRBD2|TRBV30|TRBJ2-3
TGTGCCTGGAGTGACGGTCGGGGAGGGGATACGCAGTATTTT
CAWSDGRGGDTQYF
>once|-|TRBV7-2|TRBJ2-5
TGTGCCAGCAGCACACCTGCCCAAGAGACCCAGTACTTC
CASSTPAQETQYF
>-|TRBD1|TRBV19|TRBJ1-2
TGTGCCAGTAGTATCGAGGGACAGAACTATGGCTACACCTTC
CASSIEGQNYGYTF
>-|-|TRBV12-3/TRBV12-4|TRBJ2-7
TGTGCCAGCAGTTCCGGGATATGGGATGAGCAGTACTTC
CASSSGIWDEQYF
>-|-|TRBV6-1|TRBJ1-2
TGTGCCAGCAGTGAAGCCCGAGATTGGTACTATGGCTACACCTTC
CASSEARDWYYGYTF
>-|-|TRBV19|TRBJ1-1
TGTGCCAGTAGTATAAGGCCCGAGGTGGGAGCTGAAGCTTTCTTT
CASSIRPEVGAEAFF
>-|-|TRBV4-1|TRBJ1-1
TGCGCCAGCAGCCACCAGGGTCGGGCTGAAGCTTTCTTT
CASSHQGRAEAFF
>-|TRBD1|TRBV7-8|TRBJ1-1
TGTGCCAGCAGCTTACTGGGGCAGGGGGGAGCTTTCTTT
CASSLLGQGGAFF
>-|TRBD2|TRBV7-2|TRBJ2-5
TGTGCCAGCACCCTACTAGCGGGGGGGCAGGAGACCCAGTACTTC
CASTLLAGGQETQYF
>-|-|TRBV24-1|TRBJ2-4
TGTGCCACCAGTGTAGGCGGAATAGCCAAAAACATTCAGTACTTC
CATSVGGIAKNIQYF
>-|TRBD1|TRBV11-2|TRBJ1-2
TGTGCCAGCAGCGCACAGGGGGCCAATGGCTACACCTTC
CASSAQGANGYTF
>once|TRBD2|TRBV6-5|TRBJ2-5
TGTGCCAGCAGAACTAGCGGGGGTCAAGAGACCCAGTACTTC
CASRTSGGQETQYF
>-|-|TRBV19|TRBJ1-2
TGTGCCAGTAGTATAGGAGGAGCGAACTATGGCTACACCTTC
CASSIGGANYGYTF
>-|TRBD1|TRBV7-6|TRBJ2-3
TGTGCCAGCAGCTTAGAGGGCAGGGGGCACACAGATACGCAGTATTTT
CASSLEGRGHTDTQYF
>once|TRBD2|TRBV29-1|TRBJ2-3
TGCAGCTCTAGCGGGGGGAACGCGGATACGCAGTATTTT
CSSSGGNADTQYF
>once|-|TRBV18|TRBJ2-3
TGTGCCAGCTCACCCGGGACTCAGAGCACAGATACGCAGTATTTT
CASSPGTQSTDTQYF